These 6 T cell receptor beta chains originate from one sample sequenced in a study of blood T cells in healthy people across ages. Through a sample-barcoded 5' primer and a J-beta primer mix, a second PCR was run for 7 to 11 cycles. TCRdb reanalysed the 5' RACE reads using MiXCR and keeps one entry per CDR3 protein. The table shows some 760,000 distinct CDR3 sequences, with more than 20% occurring only once. The sample was also linked to a second study, of T cells of mothers and their children.

The sequenced material came from blood. These receptors came from a boy aged 5-17 years in good health.

This rearrangement joins TRBV4-2 to TRBJ2-5, with TRBD1 matching over 8 bases. The J call is in doubt because the DNA end fits TRBJ2-1 better. The length of the CDR3 is 17 residues. Germline CDR1 and CDR2: LGHNA and YNFKEQ. In nucleotides, the CDR3 is TGTGCCAGCAGCCAAAAGGGGCAGGGGGCGTTCGGCAATGAGCAGTTCTTC. Translating gives CASSQKGQGAFGNEQFF.

This clonotype was seen a few times. V usage is TRBV3-1 and J usage is TRBJ2-5, with 11 bases matching TRBD2. The germline V gene encodes CDR1 LGHDT and CDR2 YNNKEL (reference sequence). CDR3 length: 15 amino acids. Losses at the gene ends were 2 bases for V and 5 bases for J; bases not matched to a gene: 4. The chain's CDR3 is CASSQLAGGSETQYF. CDR3 in DNA: TGTGCCAGCAGCCAACTAGCGGGAGGAAGTGAGACCCAGTACTTC.

The rearrangement uses TRBV6-6 and TRBJ2-2; D is uncertain. This CDR3 comprises 14 residues. Trimming took 4 bases from V and 3 from J, leaving 9 bases between them. CDR1 is MNHNY and CDR2 is SVGAGI in the germline V gene (reference sequence). Here the CDR3 DNA reads TGTGCCAGCAGTTCCGGCGGATACACCGGGGAGCTGTTTTTT. As protein: CASSSGGYTGELFF.

This chain links TRBV29-1 with TRBJ2-3, with D tentatively TRBD2 (6 bases). V was clipped by 8 bases and J by 8 bases, with 14 bases between them. The CDR3 has 11 amino acids. The V gene's germline CDR1 is SQVTM and CDR2 ANQGSEA. The CDR3 protein is CSSYGRGTQYF. The CDR3 nucleotides are TGCAGCTCGTACGGGAGAGGTACGCAGTATTTT.

The chain employs TRBV7-2 and TRBJ2-5; 9 bases agree with TRBD1. The DNA end favors TRBJ2-7, so the J call may be wrong. CDR3 length: 16 amino acids. Looked up from germline, CDR1 is SGHTA and CDR2 is FQGNSA. CDR3 nucleotide sequence: TGTGCCAGCAGCTCCGGTGACAGGGGGTTTTACTACGAGCAGTACTTC. Protein sequence: CASSSGDRGFYYEQYF.

V usage is TRBV7-9 and J usage is TRBJ1-1, with a weak D call TRBD1 (5 bases). With 3 bases removed from V and 6 bases from J, the gap between germline ends came to 17 bases. In germline, CDR1 is SEHNR, CDR2 FQNEAQ (reference sequence). This CDR3 has 15 amino acids. The CDR3 nucleotides read TGTGCCAGCAGCTTCGGGTTCAGGGAACGGTCTGAAGCTTTCTTT. This codes for CASSFGFRERSEAFF.